This T cell receptor (beta chain) was captured in a study of CD4 T cells in relation to SARS-CoV-2 and coronaviruses (dated by TCRdb to 2020 to 2022). Background for the entire study: In the ViraFEST assay, PBMCs were cultured with antigen for 9 to 10 days, after which TCR beta CDR3s were sequenced to identify clonal expansions specific to the antigen. Expansion assays from other donors in the study were sequenced with a different, Illumina-based TCR-beta assay. Using patient-derived lymphoblastoid cell lines, the shared crossreactive spike epitopes were mapped to their HLA restriction. At the level of individual TCR clonotypes, the study measured memory CD4+ T cell crossreactivity between SARS-CoV-2 spike protein and common cold coronavirus spike proteins. The negative reference condition was either a culture with an HIV-1 Nef peptide pool or a culture with no peptide. The Adaptive Biotechnologies TCR-sequencing kit was used to sequence samples from three pre-COVID donors and the naive versus memory experiments, while other data came from Illumina-based sequencing. General conclusions and limits of the study: Crossreactivity analysis centred on spike protein, so crossreactivity against other viral proteins was not assessed. Because no donor provided both pre-pandemic and post-infection samples, tracing the source of pre-existing responses was limited. Small numbers of patients and of tested TCRs were a limitation of the study. Compared with monoreactive clones, crossreactive clones had significantly weaker SARS-CoV-2-driven expansion, a result consistent with antigenic imprinting. Memory CD4+ clonotypes crossrecognizing SARS-CoV-2 and at least one common cold coronavirus spike were found in around 65% of donors.

CD4+ T cells from unexposed donors were collected before the COVID-19 pandemic (2011-2018). After around 11 days of culture, CD4+ T cells were isolated with the EasySep CD4+ T cell isolation kit. As cell numbers permitted, CD4+ T cells from unexposed donors were tested for reactivity to SARS-CoV-2 S and N and to four common cold coronavirus spike pools. PBMCs were cultured at around 2 million per well in IMDM supplemented with around 5.1% human AB serum and 9 to 10 IU/ml IL-2. Half of the culture medium was replaced with fresh IL-2-containing medium on days 3 and 7. In general, triplicate replicate wells were used for every peptide culture condition. Leukapheresis product for the unexposed donors was purchased commercially. Ficoll-Paque PLUS gradient centrifugation was used to isolate PBMCs from leukapheresis product or whole blood. PBMCs were either cryopreserved at -140 degrees C or used fresh in the expansion assay. The QIAamp Micro DNA Kit was used to extract genomic DNA from the CD4+ T cells.

Libraries were prepared through the immunoSEQ multiplex PCR assay. Per the source publication's procedure: Preprocessing removed nonproductive sequences and CDR3s not starting with C, not ending with F or W, or shorter than 7 amino acids. Antigen-specific clonotypes were called with the MANAFEST web app on the basis of expansion relative to the reference and to other culture wells. A clone was considered positive if significant expansion relative to the reference culture was observed in 2 of 3 replicate wells at an FDR below 0.05. To be called positive, a clone also had to show significant expansion compared with every other tandem well and an odds ratio greater than 5. Pairwise Levenshtein distance, computed with the stringdist R package after three terminal residues were trimmed from each end, was used as the measure of CDR3 homology. TCRdb mirrors the immuneACCESS table, restricted to in-frame sequences. Some clones are absent from its copies; in checked studies, under half trace to an unresolved V gene, and the reason for the others is unknown. The V and J calls and the clone size are those of that table, but D and trimming were determined from the DNA. This sample gives some 21,000 clones in total; roughly three quarters of them show up just once. The ten most abundant clones make up about 16% of the sample.

V sheds 6 bases and J sheds 2 bases, leaving 9 bases between their ends. From the cysteine up to the phenylalanine, the CDR3 has a length of 13 residues. Only the CDR3 part of the read is kept: 39 bases, read in frame from the first base. The germline V gene (reference sequence) specifies LNHDA as CDR1 and SQIVND as CDR2. A word on this clone: The antigen it binds to is not known. Per-base qualities were not stored, and no clone one base away is much larger.

The sequencing sample was made of CD4+ T cells from PBMCs, cultured in vitro. The chain was built from TRBV19 and TRBJ2-3; the D gene cannot be named for sure. The receptor was derived from a human donor in good health. The CDR3 reads CASSTIYTDTQYF. The DNA sequence is given as TGTGCCAGTAGCACTATTTACACAGATACGCAGTATTTT.